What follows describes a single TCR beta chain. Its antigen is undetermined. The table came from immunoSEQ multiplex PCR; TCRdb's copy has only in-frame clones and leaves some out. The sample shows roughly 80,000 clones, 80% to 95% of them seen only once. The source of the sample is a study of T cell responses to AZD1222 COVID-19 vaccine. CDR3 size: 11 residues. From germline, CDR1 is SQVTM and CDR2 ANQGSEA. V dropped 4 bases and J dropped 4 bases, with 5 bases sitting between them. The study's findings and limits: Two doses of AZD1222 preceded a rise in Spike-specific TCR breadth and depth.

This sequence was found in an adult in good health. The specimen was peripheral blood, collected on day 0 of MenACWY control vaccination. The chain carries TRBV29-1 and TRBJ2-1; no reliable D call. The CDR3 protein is CSVGLYNEQFF. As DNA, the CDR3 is TGCAGCGTTGGACTTTACAATGAGCAGTTCTTC.